The 6 T cell receptor beta chains listed next were all sequenced from one sample in a study of T cells in localized non-small cell lung cancer. Here immunoSEQ multiplex PCR was the method, and the copy in TCRdb shows in-frame clones only, minus some. This table holds about 21,000 clones, 70% to 90% found once. The sequenced sample was PBMCs, obtained before any cancer treatment. These receptors originate from a man aged 35 to 70 with stage II squamous cell lung carcinoma.

The V call is TRBV7-6, the J call TRBJ2-1; D might be TRBD1 (5 bases). Trimming removed 1 base from V and 0 bases from J, with 13 bases in between. CDR3 length: 17 amino acids. Germline V CDR1 and CDR2: SGHVS, FNYEAQ. In nucleotides, the CDR3 is TGTGCCAGCAGCTTAGGGCAGGGTACCAGCTCCTACAATGAGCAGTTCTTC. Translation gives CASSLGQGTSSYNEQFF.

CDR3 nucleotide sequence: TGTGCCAGCAGCGGACGAGCGGGGGGAAGCACAGATACGCAGTATTTT. This codes for CASSGRAGGSTDTQYF. The chain has TRBV7-6 and TRBJ2-3; 9 nucleotides match TRBD2. Germline lookup yields CDR1 SGHVS and CDR2 FNYEAQ. With V trimmed by 5 bases and J by 0 bases, 6 bases remained unmatched. CDR3 length: 16 residues.

This clone was picked up a small number of times. The J gene is TRBJ2-1, the V gene TRBV4-1, with TRBD1 matching 8 bases. V lost 6 bases, J lost 7 bases, and 11 bases stayed unmatched. Per germline, CDR1 MGHRA and CDR2 YSYEKL. The CDR3 has 15 amino acids. The CDR3 loop reads CASRPQGGGTNEQFF. In DNA form, the CDR3 reads TGCGCCAGCAGACCACAGGGGGGCGGCACGAATGAGCAGTTCTTC.

This clone was found once. The chain has TRBV21-1 and TRBJ2-2; the listed D gene, TRBD2, was not tested against the DNA. TRBV21-1 corresponds to a pseudogene. The CDR3 loop spans 14 amino acids. CDR3 coding DNA: TGTGCCAGCGACCCGACTCTCAAACGGGGGGAGCTGTTTTTT. Protein: CASDPTLKRGELFF.

V is TRBV11-3 and J is TRBJ2-1; a possible D gene is TRBD2 (6 bases). With 1 base removed from V and 15 bases from J, the gap between germline ends came to 10 bases. Germline V gene lookup returns CDR1 SGHNT and CDR2 YENEEA. There are 11 residues in the CDR3. The CDR3 sequence: CASSLGGDMFF. The CDR3 nucleotides read TGTGCCAGCAGCTTAGGGGGGGATATGTTCTTC. Variable domain in full (rest from reference TRBV11-3 and TRBJ2-1): EAGVVQSPRYKIIEKKQPVAFWCNPISGHNTLYWYLQNLGQGPELLIRYENEEAVDDSQLPKDRFSAERLKGVDSTLKIQPAELGDSAVYLCASSLGGDMFFGPGTRLTVL.

V gene TRBV15 combines with J gene TRBJ1-2; 9 bases agree with TRBD1. V trimming: 0 bases; J trimming: 8 bases; junction bases outside the gene matches: 7. This CDR3 contains 15 residues. The V gene's germline CDR1 is LNHNV and CDR2 YYDKDF (reference sequence). The CDR3 sequence is CATSRDRGTGHGYTF. The DNA for the CDR3 is TGTGCCACCAGCAGAGACCGAGGGACAGGGCACGGCTACACCTTC.